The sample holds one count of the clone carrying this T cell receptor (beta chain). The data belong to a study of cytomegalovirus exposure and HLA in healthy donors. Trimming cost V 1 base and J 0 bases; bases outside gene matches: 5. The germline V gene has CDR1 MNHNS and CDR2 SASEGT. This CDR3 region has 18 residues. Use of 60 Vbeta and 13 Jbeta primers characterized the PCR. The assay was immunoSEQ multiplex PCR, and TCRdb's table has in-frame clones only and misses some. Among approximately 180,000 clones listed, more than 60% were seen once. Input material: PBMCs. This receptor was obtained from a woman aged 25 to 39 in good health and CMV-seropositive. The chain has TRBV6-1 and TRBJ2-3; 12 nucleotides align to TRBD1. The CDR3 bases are TGTGCCAGCAGTGAAGAGGGGACAGGGGGCTCTAGCACAGATACGCAGTATTTT. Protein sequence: CASSEEGTGGSSTDTQYF.